This T cell receptor beta chain was found in a study of OX40 agonist ivuxolimab in advanced cancers. Germline V gene sequence: CDR1 SGHNT, CDR2 YYREEE (reference sequence). Trimming took 3 bases from V and 3 from J; bases not matched to a gene: 6. The CDR3 spans 15 residues. The table came from immunoSEQ multiplex PCR; TCRdb's copy has only in-frame clones and leaves some out. The sample shows about 52,000 clones, about nine tenths of them seen only once. The material was CD4+ or CD8+ T cells sorted from blood, obtained in a trial of the OX40 agonist ivuxolimab. The clonotype was recovered from an adult with an advanced solid tumor such as melanoma, head and neck, liver or kidney cancer. The chain joins TRBV5-4 to TRBJ1-1; 9 bases map to TRBD1. The CDR3 nucleotides are TGTGCCAGCAGCTCTCTCCGGGACAGGGACACTGAAGCTTTCTTT. It encodes CASSSLRDRDTEAFF.